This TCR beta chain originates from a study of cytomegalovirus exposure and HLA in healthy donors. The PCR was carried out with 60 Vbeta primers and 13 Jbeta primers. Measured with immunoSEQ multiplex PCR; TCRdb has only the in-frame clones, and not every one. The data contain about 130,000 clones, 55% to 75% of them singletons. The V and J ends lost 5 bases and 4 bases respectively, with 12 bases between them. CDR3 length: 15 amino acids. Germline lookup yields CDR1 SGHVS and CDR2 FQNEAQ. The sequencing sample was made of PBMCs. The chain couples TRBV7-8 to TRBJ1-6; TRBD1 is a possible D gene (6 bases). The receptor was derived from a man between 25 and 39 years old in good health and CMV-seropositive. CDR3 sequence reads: CASSKGTGYNSPLHF. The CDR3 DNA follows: TGTGCCAGCAGCAAGGGAACAGGGTATAATTCACCCCTCCACTTT.